The sequence of this T cell receptor (beta chain) was determined in a study of long-term antiretroviral therapy in people with HIV. A v3.0 immunoSEQ assay was performed at survey level. Measured with immunoSEQ multiplex PCR; TCRdb has only the in-frame clones, and not every one. Of about 18,000 clones listed, roughly 78% are singletons. The CDR3 extends over 15 amino acids. Trimming took 1 base from V and 4 from J, leaving 11 bases between them. Germline assignment: CDR1 LNHDA and CDR2 SQIVND (reference sequence). Prior to DNA extraction, the samples held roughly 0.85-10 million cryopreserved PBMC. This sample comprised unsorted PBMCs, obtained at the start of antiretroviral therapy, before treatment. This TCR derives from a woman aged 35 to 49 with HIV. The chain employs TRBV19 and TRBJ2-1; D might be TRBD1 (6 bases). The CDR3 bases are TGTGCCAGTAGTATAGCGGGCAGGGGATACAATGAGCAGTTCTTC. The encoded protein is CASSIAGRGYNEQFF.